This T cell receptor (delta chain) is drawn from a study of gamma-delta T cells after stem cell transplantation. TCRdb reran clone calling via CATT on the RT-PCR reads. Among over 1,000 delta-chain clones listed, under 3.5% were seen once. Details on this clone: The TCRdb record carries a much larger clone's protein, which differs from this DNA's translation at residue 13; a read error is the likely cause, and the protein listed here is the DNA translation.

Sequencing used gamma-delta T cells. The TCR originated in a human donor. It is not recorded whose cells these are; they may come from a transplant donor.

The CDR3 nucleotides are TGTGCCTGTGGCCTAGTGAAACTGGGGACTTACCCTGTCTCGTACACCGATAAACTCATCTTT. This codes for CACGLVKLGTYPVSYTDKLIF. V usage is TRDV2 and J usage is TRDJ1, with TRDD3 matching 7 bases. Germline CDR1 and CDR2: GEAIGNYY and EKD. CDR3 size: 21 residues. The ends lost 5 bases at V and 0 bases at J; junction bases unmatched: 26.